Listed here is a single T cell receptor (beta chain). The table came from immunoSEQ multiplex PCR; TCRdb's copy has only in-frame clones and leaves some out. The table includes hundreds of thousands of clones, more than 75% detected once. This record belongs to a study of shared T cell receptors in the human thymus. CDR1 MNHNS and CDR2 SASEGT come from the germline V gene. V was pared by 7 bases and J by 4 bases, with 10 bases between. The CDR3 has 12 amino acids. A further study also used this sample, focusing on human thymus T cells. That report notes: Infants, healthy and Finnish, who were having corrective surgery for congenital heart defects served as donors. Resections removed during corrective heart surgery provided the thymus tissue used. Seemingly biased V and J gene usage marked thymic and blood repertoires. Related research described strongly overlapping thymic repertoires in unrelated people.

The chain couples TRBV6-1 to TRBJ1-1; the D gene is possibly TRBD1 (5 bases). Sequenced material: thymocytes. The sequence derives from a boy younger than two with a congenital heart defect. In DNA, the CDR3 is TGTGCCAGCACCCAGGGAGGCACTGAAGCTTTCTTT. Amino acid sequence: CASTQGGTEAFF.